Each of the 28 T cell receptor beta chains below was sequenced from the same sample in a study of cytomegalovirus exposure and HLA in healthy donors. Data came from immunoSEQ multiplex PCR; TCRdb stores just in-frame clones and leaves some out. The table records some 64,000 clones, 90% to 96% of them present only once. The sequenced material came from PBMCs. These receptors were collected from a woman between 18 and 29 years old in good health and CMV-seronegative.

The table lists this clone with a few counts. This chain joins TRBV2 and TRBJ1-5, with 8 positions matching TRBD1. After removal of 5 bases from V and 15 bases from J, the junction contained 9 bases not matched to a gene. The CDR3 loop spans 12 amino acids. Germline-derived CDR1 and CDR2 are SNHLY and FYNNEI. CDR3 sequence: CASSPGGALPHF. For the CDR3, the DNA is TGTGCCAGCAGTCCAGGGGGCGCGTTACCGCATTTT.

This clone was found once. The chain has TRBV7-3 and TRBJ2-1; 9 bases match TRBD2. The germline V gene encodes CDR1 SGHTA and CDR2 FQGTGA. The CDR3 consists of 17 residues. Trimming took 2 bases from V and 3 from J; bases not matched to a gene: 8. CDR3 in amino acids: CASSLAGGAGVYNEQFF. The CDR3 DNA reads as TGTGCCAGCAGCTTAGCGGGAGGGGCCGGGGTCTACAATGAGCAGTTCTTC. The full variable domain, rest sourced from reference TRBV7-3 and TRBJ2-1, is GAGVSQTPSNKVTEKGKYVELRCDPISGHTALYWYRQSLGQGPEFLIYFQGTGAADDSGLPNDRFFAVRPEGSVSTLKIQRTERGDSAVYLCASSLAGGAGVYNEQFFGPGTRLTVL.

The genes are TRBV5-4 and TRBJ1-1, with 8 bases aligning to TRBD1. V lost 0 bases, J lost 4 bases, and 5 bases stayed unmatched. The CDR3 spans 15 residues. CDR1 is SGHNT and CDR2 is YYREEE in the germline V gene (reference sequence). This chain's CDR3 is CASSLDGGTGTEAFF. The CDR3 region has the DNA TGTGCCAGCAGCTTGGACGGGGGGACAGGCACTGAAGCTTTCTTT.

This rearrangement joins TRBV9 to TRBJ2-7, with 8 positions matching TRBD2. CDR1 and CDR2 from the germline V gene are SGDLS and YYNGEE. Trimming removed 3 bases from V and 4 bases from J; junction bases left unmatched: 9. This CDR3 region has 15 residues. CDR3 nucleotides: TGTGCCAGCAGCGCCCACCCGGAGCGGGGGTACGAGCAGTACTTC. Translated, it gives CASSAHPERGYEQYF.

The J gene is TRBJ1-2, the V gene TRBV29-1; tentatively, D is TRBD1 (6 bases). The V and J ends lost 5 bases and 4 bases respectively, with 23 bases between them. This CDR3 has 16 residues. CDR1 and CDR2 from the germline V gene are SQVTM and ANQGSEA. This chain's CDR3 is CSVILPGRGAGYGYTF. The CDR3 nucleotides are TGCAGCGTTATTCTTCCGGGTCGGGGGGCTGGCTATGGCTACACCTTC.

This chain uses TRBV20-1 with TRBJ2-5; D remains unclear. Trimming pared 6 bases from V and 7 bases from J, leaving 9 bases between. The CDR3 sequence is 10 residues long. Germline CDR1 is DFQATT and CDR2 is SNEGSKA (reference sequence). The CDR3 here is CSAHGGTQYF. The CDR3 DNA reads TGCAGTGCCCACGGTGGGACCCAGTACTTC.

V and J are TRBV6-5 and TRBJ2-7; 11 nucleotides line up with TRBD1. This CDR3 is built from 16 residues. CDR1 MNHEY and CDR2 SVGAGI come from the germline V gene. The ends lost 2 bases at V and 5 bases at J; junction bases unmatched: 8. In DNA form, the CDR3 reads TGTGCCAGCAGTTACAGGCGGGACAGGGGGAGGCACGAGCAGTACTTC. This translates into CASSYRRDRGRHEQYF.

V is TRBV14 and J is TRBJ2-1, with 10 nucleotides matching TRBD1. Germline assignment: CDR1 SGHDN and CDR2 FVKESK. The CDR3 loop spans 17 amino acids. Trimming at V came to 2 bases and at J to 2 bases, leaving 6 bases not matched to a gene. CDR3 bases: TGTGCCAGCAGCCAAACCAGGACAGGGGGGCCCTACAATGAGCAGTTCTTC. This encodes CASSQTRTGGPYNEQFF.

The chain uses TRBV7-3 and TRBJ1-2; D gene ambiguous. V was shortened by 5 bases and J by 12 bases, with 19 bases between the two germline ends. Germline lookup yields CDR1 SGHTA and CDR2 FQGTGA. The CDR3 contains 13 residues. CDR3 region: CASSHSATGNHTF. DNA of the CDR3: TGTGCCAGCAGCCATTCAGCCACGGGGAACCACACCTTC.

This chain joins TRBV4-3 and TRBJ2-1, with 7 positions matching TRBD2. This CDR3 is built from 16 residues. V lost 3 bases to trimming and J lost 2 bases; unmatched junction nucleotides: 7. The germline gives CDR1 LGHNA, CDR2 YSLEER. The CDR3 is CASSQWRLAAYNEQFF. CDR3 nucleotide sequence: TGCGCCAGCAGCCAGTGGCGGCTAGCGGCCTACAATGAGCAGTTCTTC.

The rearrangement uses TRBV28 and TRBJ2-7; TRBD1 aligns across 8 bases. CDR3 length: 17 amino acids. CDR1 MDHEN and CDR2 SYDVKM come from the germline V gene. V shed 7 bases, J shed 2 bases, and the junction held 16 bases outside the gene matches. CDR3 DNA sequence: TGTGCCAGCATCCCCCAAAGGCGAAGACAGGGGACCTACGAGCAGTACTTC. This gives the protein CASIPQRRRQGTYEQYF.

This clone was seen more than once but under ten times. The V call is TRBV4-3, the J call TRBJ1-4; D is possibly TRBD1 (5 bases). From germline, CDR1 is LGHNA and CDR2 YSLEER. The ends were cut back, 0 bases at V and 4 bases at J, with 15 bases in the middle. The CDR3 runs 17 residues. The CDR3 DNA follows: TGCGCCAGCAGCCAAGAAGGTCCCGGGACTGGTAATGAAAAACTGTTTTTT. The encoded protein is CASSQEGPGTGNEKLFF.

This chain uses TRBV19 with TRBJ1-1; TRBD1 agrees at 10 bases. Trimming at V came to 1 base and at J to 0 bases, leaving 11 bases not matched to a gene. This CDR3 spans 19 amino acids. Germline assignment: CDR1 LNHDA and CDR2 SQIVND (reference sequence). CDR3 DNA: TGTGCCAGTAGTATAGCCCCTGTTGGGACAGGGGCCCTGAACACTGAAGCTTTCTTT. It translates to CASSIAPVGTGALNTEAFF.

The chain recombines TRBV28 with TRBJ2-1; perhaps TRBD1 as D (7 bases). Germline V lookup: CDR1 MDHEN, CDR2 SYDVKM. The CDR3 is 15 amino acids. Between the trimmed V and J ends, which lost 6 bases and 12 bases, there was a span of 24 bases. CDR3 nucleotide sequence: TGTGCCAGCAGAATCGGCGGGACAGCCCGGGAAGGGCAGTTCTTC. Amino acid sequence: CASRIGGTAREGQFF. The variable domain in full, completed from reference TRBV28 and TRBJ2-1, reads DVKVTQSSRYLVKRTGEKVFLECVQDMDHENMFWYRQDPGLGLRLIYFSYDVKMKEKGDIPEGYSVSREKKERFSLILESASTNQTSMYLCASRIGGTAREGQFFGPGTRLTVL.

This clone was seen a single time. The chain couples TRBV28 to TRBJ2-5, with TRBD2 matching over 7 bases. The germline V gene encodes CDR1 MDHEN and CDR2 SYDVKM. CDR3 length: 13 residues. Germline trimming cut 10 bases from V and 3 bases from J; bases unmatched to any gene: 8. CDR3 sequence (DNA): TGTGCCACTCGTGGGCTAGCGGAAGAGACCCAGTACTTC. Translation: CATRGLAEETQYF.

This rearrangement joins TRBV18 to TRBJ2-3, with TRBD2 as a possible D gene (5 bases). V was cut by 1 base and J by 5 bases, with 10 bases left in between. The CDR3 length is 14 residues. Germline-derived CDR1 and CDR2 are KGHSH and LQKENI. CDR3 sequence reads: CASSPRDAGDTQYF. CDR3 DNA sequence: TGTGCCAGCTCACCACGGGATGCGGGAGATACGCAGTATTTT.

The chain uses TRBV27 and TRBJ1-1; D gene ambiguous. The CDR3 covers 15 residues. CDR1 and CDR2 (germline): MNHEY, SMNVEV (reference sequence). V was shortened by 0 bases and J by 7 bases, with 15 bases between the two germline ends. Here the CDR3 reads CASSLSPGWMGEAFF. The CDR3 coding sequence is TGTGCCAGCAGTTTATCCCCGGGGTGGATGGGTGAAGCTTTCTTT.

This chain uses TRBV7-2 with TRBJ2-3, with 7 bases aligning to TRBD2. Germline values: CDR1 SGHTA, CDR2 FQGNSA. V lost 5 bases, J lost 9 bases, and 8 bases stayed unmatched. CDR3 size: 13 residues. CDR3 amino acids: CASSPTWGGTQYF. In nucleotides, the CDR3 is TGTGCCAGCAGCCCCACTTGGGGGGGGACGCAGTATTTT. Filled out from reference TRBV7-2 and TRBJ2-3, the complete variable domain reads GAGVSQSPSNKVTEKGKDVELRCDPISGHTALYWYRQSLGQGLEFLIYFQGNSAPDKSGLPSDRFSAERTGGSVSTLTIQRTQQEDSAVYLCASSPTWGGTQYFGPGTRLTVL.

The CDR3 loop reads CASSLASRQWELFF. CDR3 DNA sequence: TGTGCCAGCAGCTTAGCTTCTAGGCAGTGGGAGCTGTTTTTT. The chain employs TRBV11-2 and TRBJ2-2; D remains ambiguous. V was shortened by 1 base and J by 9 bases, with 12 bases between the two germline ends. The CDR3 sequence is 14 residues long. CDR1 and CDR2 from the germline V gene are SGHAT and FQNNGV.

The chain combines TRBV4-2 with TRBJ1-5; 8 nucleotides line up with TRBD1. The CDR3 has 14 residues. The V gene end was trimmed by 4 bases and the J gene end by 7 bases; junction bases not matched to a gene: 6. Germline CDR1 is LGHNA and CDR2 is YNFKEQ. The DNA of the CDR3 is TGTGCCAGCAGCCCGGACAGGGTGGGCCAGCCCCAGCATTTT. The encoded protein is CASSPDRVGQPQHF.

The CDR3 loop is CASSLTSGGIGEQFF. The CDR3 DNA reads as TGCGCCAGCAGCCTAACTAGCGGGGGCATAGGTGAGCAGTTCTTC. This chain joins TRBV4-3 and TRBJ2-1; 11 nucleotides match TRBD2. The CDR3 has 15 residues. The germline CDR1 and CDR2 sequences are LGHNA and YSLEER. V trimming: 4 bases; J trimming: 9 bases; junction bases outside the gene matches: 8.

The J gene is TRBJ2-5, the V gene TRBV5-1; TRBD2 agrees at 10 bases. The CDR3 is made up of 14 amino acids. The ends lost 0 bases at V and 13 bases at J; junction bases unmatched: 9. CDR1 is SGHRS, CDR2 YFSETQ, per germline. The CDR3 sequence is CASSLDGTSVARYF. In DNA, the CDR3 is TGCGCCAGCAGCTTGGATGGGACTAGCGTCGCCCGGTACTTC.

The table lists this clone with a count of one. The rearrangement uses TRBV20-1 and TRBJ2-1; D is perhaps TRBD2 (5 bases). The V end lost 6 bases, the J end lost 5 bases, and 8 bases lay between the germline ends. CDR1 is DFQATT and CDR2 is SNEGSKA in the germline V gene (reference sequence). This CDR3 has 11 amino acids. CDR3 sequence (DNA): TGCAGTGCAGGGAGAGACAATGAGCAGTTCTTC. Its protein is CSAGRDNEQFF.

The V and J genes are TRBV6-6 and TRBJ1-2; maybe TRBD1 (5 bases). V lost 8 bases and J lost 6, with 10 bases in between. The CDR3 has 11 amino acids. Germline V gene sequence: CDR1 MNHNY, CDR2 SVGAGI (reference sequence). DNA of the CDR3: TGTGCCAGCCTCAAAGGGGATGGCTACACCTTC. This sequence encodes CASLKGDGYTF.

The chain combines TRBV19 with TRBJ1-1; 7 nucleotides match TRBD1. The junction had 15 bases not matched to a gene; V was cut back by 5 bases and J by 6 bases. The CDR3 runs to 16 residues. Germline CDR1 LNHDA, CDR2 SQIVND (reference sequence). The CDR3 bases are TGTGCCAGTAGTCTTGCCGGACAGGTCTTATCGGCTGAAGCTTTCTTT. Its translation: CASSLAGQVLSAEAFF.

This clone has just one count. The chain uses TRBV15 and TRBJ1-2, with D tentatively TRBD1 (5 bases). The CDR3 extends over 13 amino acids. Germline V gene sequence: CDR1 LNHNV, CDR2 YYDKDF (reference sequence). Trimming shortened V by 1 base and J by 10 bases, and 13 bases separated the two germline ends. The CDR3 bases are TGTGCCACCAGCAGAGCGAGGCGGGACCCCTACACCTTC. It codes for CATSRARRDPYTF.

The V gene is TRBV27, the J gene TRBJ2-5, with 15 bases identical to TRBD2. V trimming: 6 bases; J trimming: 4 bases; junction bases outside the gene matches: 9. Germline CDR1 MNHEY, CDR2 SMNVEV (reference sequence). This CDR3 comprises 17 residues. The chain's CDR3 is CASSHRGLAGGPETQYF. DNA of the CDR3: TGTGCCAGCAGCCACAGAGGACTAGCGGGGGGGCCAGAGACCCAGTACTTC.

The V and J genes are TRBV5-1 and TRBJ2-7; TRBD2 matches 7 bases. The CDR3 is 11 residues long. V was clipped by 7 bases and J by 2 bases; unmatched bases: 0. The germline V gene encodes CDR1 SGHRS and CDR2 YFSETQ. CDR3 nucleotide sequence: TGCGCCAGCGCGGGGGCCTACGAGCAGTACTTC. Translation gives CASAGAYEQYF.